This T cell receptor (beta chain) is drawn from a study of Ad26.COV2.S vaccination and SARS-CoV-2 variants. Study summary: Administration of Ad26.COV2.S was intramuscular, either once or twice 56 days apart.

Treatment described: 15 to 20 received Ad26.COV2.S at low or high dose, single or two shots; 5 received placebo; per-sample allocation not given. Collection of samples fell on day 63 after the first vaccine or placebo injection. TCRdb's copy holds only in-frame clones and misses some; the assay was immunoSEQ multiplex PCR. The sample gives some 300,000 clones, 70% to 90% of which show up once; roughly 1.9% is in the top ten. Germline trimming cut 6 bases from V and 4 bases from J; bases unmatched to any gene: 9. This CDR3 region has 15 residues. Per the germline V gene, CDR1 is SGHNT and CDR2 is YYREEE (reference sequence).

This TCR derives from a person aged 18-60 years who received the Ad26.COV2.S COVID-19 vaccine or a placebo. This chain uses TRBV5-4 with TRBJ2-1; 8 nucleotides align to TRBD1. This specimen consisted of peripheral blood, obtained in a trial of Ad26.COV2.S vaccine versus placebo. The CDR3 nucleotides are TGTGCCAGCATCCGACAGGGGCCAGGGTACAATGAGCAGTTCTTC. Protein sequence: CASIRQGPGYNEQFF.